The 25 T cell receptor beta chains presented below share a single source sample, sequenced in a study of blood T cell repertoires in COVID-19. Sequencing used immunoSEQ multiplex PCR; TCRdb keeps in-frame clones, though not all of them. The profile covers over 300,000 clones, with roughly 90% appearing a single time and around 1.2% taken by the ten largest. Specimen: peripheral blood. Receptor source: a man aged 35 to 55 with acute or convalescent COVID-19.

CDR3 region: CASRGKVSYEQYF. As DNA, the CDR3 is TGTGCCAGCCGGGGAAAGGTCTCCTACGAGCAGTACTTC. The rearrangement links TRBV18 to TRBJ2-7, with D possibly matching TRBD2 (5 bases). Germline V CDR1 and CDR2: KGHSH, LQKENI. Trimming took off 8 bases at V and 0 bases at J, with 11 bases between the two ends. The CDR3 sequence is 13 residues long.

This chain uses TRBV7-9 with TRBJ1-4; D gene ambiguous. Deletions cut 1 base from V and 4 bases from J, with 22 bases between. The length of the CDR3 is 19 residues. Germline values: CDR1 SEHNR, CDR2 FQNEAQ (reference sequence). CDR3 DNA: TGTGCCAGCAGCTTAGACTCATTCGGACGTCGGCGGGTTAATGAAAAACTGTTTTTT. It yields the protein CASSLDSFGRRRVNEKLFF.

In DNA, the CDR3 is TGTGCCAGCAGTTTATACGGGACTAGCGGGAGCAAGCTGTTTTTT. It specifies CASSLYGTSGSKLFF. The chain has TRBV28 and TRBJ2-2, with TRBD2 identical over 14 bases. Germline V gene data show CDR1 as MDHEN and CDR2 as SYDVKM. This CDR3 comprises 15 residues. The V gene end was trimmed by 1 base and the J gene end by 12 bases; junction bases not matched to a gene: 4.

The rearrangement joins TRBV11-2 to TRBJ2-2; 8 bases map to TRBD1. Trimming removed 5 bases from V and 9 bases from J; junction bases left unmatched: 8. Germline CDR1 is SGHAT and CDR2 is FQNNGV. The length of the CDR3 is 14 residues. The CDR3: CASSLDRDAWELFF. The CDR3 nucleotides are TGTGCCAGCAGCCTGGACAGGGACGCCTGGGAGCTGTTTTTT. The full variable domain, with the rest looked up from reference TRBV11-2 and TRBJ2-2, is EAGVAQSPRYKIIEKRQSVAFWCNPISGHATLYWYQQILGQGPKLLIQFQNNGVVDDSQLPKDRFSAERLKGVDSTLKIQPAKLEDSAVYLCASSLDRDAWELFFGEGSRLTVL.

The chain uses TRBV5-4 and TRBJ1-6; 8 nucleotides agree with TRBD1. V shed 2 bases, J shed 14 bases, and the junction held 9 bases outside the gene matches. Per germline, CDR1 SGHNT and CDR2 YYREEE (reference sequence). The CDR3 sequence is 14 residues long. The CDR3 is CASSFDQGAMTLHF. The CDR3, as DNA: TGTGCCAGCAGCTTTGACCAGGGGGCCATGACCCTCCACTTT.

This clone was counted a single time. J is TRBJ2-7 and V is TRBV27; D may be TRBD2 (6 bases). The germline V gene encodes CDR1 MNHEY and CDR2 SMNVEV (reference sequence). This CDR3 is built from 15 residues. Trimming removed 0 bases from V and 7 bases from J, with 16 bases in between. The CDR3 DNA follows: TGTGCCAGCAGTTTATCGTTCGGGTCTGGGGGGGAGCAGTACTTC. It yields the protein CASSLSFGSGGEQYF.

This chain uses TRBV5-5 with TRBJ2-7; D is perhaps TRBD1 (5 bases). The germline CDR1 and CDR2 sequences are SGHKS and YYEKEE (reference sequence). The CDR3 loop spans 14 amino acids. With 2 bases removed from V and 1 base from J, the gap between germline ends came to 10 bases. The CDR3 DNA reads as TGTGCCAGCAGCTTCAATCCAGGGTCCTACGAGCAGTACTTC. It yields the protein CASSFNPGSYEQYF.

The chain has TRBV28 and TRBJ2-3; TRBD2 matches 12 bases. The junction had 6 bases not matched to a gene; V was cut back by 7 bases and J by 4 bases. CDR3 length: 15 residues. The germline CDR1 and CDR2 sequences are MDHEN and SYDVKM. The CDR3 DNA reads as TGTGCCAGCATGAGGACTAGCGGGAACCCAGATACGCAGTATTTT. Amino acids: CASMRTSGNPDTQYF.

The genes are TRBV7-9 and TRBJ1-3; 9 positions match TRBD1. Germline V gene lookup returns CDR1 SEHNR and CDR2 FQNEAQ (reference sequence). Germline trimming cut 5 bases from V and 2 bases from J; bases unmatched to any gene: 7. The CDR3 is 16 amino acids. In nucleotides, the CDR3 is TGTGCCAGCAGCCGTGGGGACAGGGAGGCTGGAAACACCATATATTTT. Amino acids: CASSRGDREAGNTIYF. The complete variable domain, with remaining parts taken from reference TRBV7-9 and TRBJ1-3, reads DTGVSQNPRHKITKRGQNVTFRCDPISEHNRLYWYRQTLGQGPEFLTYFQNEAQLEKSRLLSDRFSAERPKGSFSTLEIQRTEQGDSAMYLCASSRGDREAGNTIYFGEGSWLTVV.

The rearrangement joins TRBV14 to TRBJ2-7; maybe TRBD1 (7 bases). The CDR3 loop spans 13 amino acids. Germline V gene lookup returns CDR1 SGHDN and CDR2 FVKESK. CDR3 bases: TGTGCCAGCAGCCAAGTAGGTCGACTAGGACAGGTGGTC. This encodes CASSQVGRLGQVV.

The gene calls are TRBV7-6 and TRBJ2-2, with 8 bases matching TRBD1. Germline V lookup: CDR1 SGHVS, CDR2 FNYEAQ. The CDR3 is 14 residues long. Trimming removed 4 bases from V and 6 bases from J; junction bases left unmatched: 4. This CDR3 reads CASSSDRVPGELFF. Here the CDR3 DNA reads TGTGCCAGCAGCTCGGACAGGGTGCCCGGGGAGCTGTTTTTT.

This chain joins TRBV6-2 or TRBV6-3 and TRBJ1-2, with 7 bases aligning to TRBD1. The V gene's germline CDR1 is MNHEY and CDR2 SVGEGT. The CDR3 spans 15 residues. V lost 6 bases to trimming and J lost 0 bases; unmatched junction nucleotides: 7. The CDR3 nucleotides read TGTGCCAGCAGCCGCGGGACAGCTGCTAACTATGGCTACACCTTC. It specifies CASSRGTAANYGYTF.

The sample holds one count of this clone. This chain connects TRBV7-2 to TRBJ2-3, with a possible D match to TRBD1 (6 bases). Germline V gene sequence: CDR1 SGHTA, CDR2 FQGNSA. The CDR3 consists of 13 residues. Trimming took off 8 bases at V and 3 bases at J, with 12 bases between the two ends. CDR3: CASRLTGTDTQYF. CDR3 bases: TGTGCCAGCCGACTAACAGGGACAGATACGCAGTATTTT.

The rearrangement joins TRBV5-1 to TRBJ2-1; the D gene is possibly TRBD1 (6 bases). Germline assignment: CDR1 SGHRS and CDR2 YFSETQ. Trimming cost V 0 bases and J 7 bases, with 11 bases left between them. This CDR3 contains 14 residues. In DNA, the CDR3 is TGCGCCAGCAGCTTGGCCGGGACACAAAATGAGCAGTTCTTC. Protein: CASSLAGTQNEQFF.

This sequence joins TRBV27 and TRBJ2-7; the D is unclear. CDR1 MNHEY and CDR2 SMNVEV come from the germline V gene (reference sequence). The V end was cut by 4 bases, the J end by 3 bases, with 13 bases between. The CDR3 sequence is 14 residues long. CDR3 in amino acids: CASSSSARYYEQYF. Written as DNA, the CDR3 is TGTGCCAGCAGTTCATCAGCAAGATACTACGAGCAGTACTTC.

V and J are TRBV6-2 or TRBV6-3 and TRBJ1-5, with D perhaps TRBD1 (5 bases). Trimming cost V 6 bases and J 5 bases, with 17 bases left between them. The CDR3 runs to 15 residues. Germline CDR1 MNHEY, CDR2 SVGEGT. CDR3: CASSSTRGEYQPQHF. CDR3 nucleotide sequence: TGTGCCAGCAGCTCGACGCGGGGGGAATATCAGCCCCAGCATTTT.

This chain joins TRBV7-3 and TRBJ2-5; TRBD2 matches 8 bases. Germline CDR1 SGHTA, CDR2 FQGTGA. With 5 bases clipped from V and 2 bases from J, the junction kept 7 bases outside the gene matches. The CDR3 is 15 residues long. This CDR3 is CASSPRAGVQETQYF. The CDR3 nucleotides read TGTGCCAGCAGCCCTCGAGCGGGGGTGCAAGAGACCCAGTACTTC.

A single count supports this clone. The V and J genes are TRBV19 and TRBJ1-4, with 10 bases lining up with TRBD1. Germline loops: CDR1 LNHDA, CDR2 SQIVND (reference sequence). The V and J ends lost 4 bases and 0 bases, in that order; junction bases with no gene match: 2. The CDR3 runs 16 residues. The CDR3, as DNA: TGTGCCAGTAGTAGGGACAGGGGAGCAACTAATGAAAAACTGTTTTTT. Amino acid sequence: CASSRDRGATNEKLFF.

The sample holds a few counts of this clone. V and J are TRBV11-3 and TRBJ2-5; 8 bases align to TRBD1. Germline V gene lookup returns CDR1 SGHNT and CDR2 YENEEA. Unmatched junction bases numbered 6, after V lost 1 base and J lost 5 bases. This CDR3 contains 15 residues. The CDR3 reads CASSLGAGGRETQYF. The CDR3 region has the DNA TGTGCCAGCAGCTTAGGGGCAGGGGGCCGGGAGACCCAGTACTTC.

The chain is built from TRBV15 and TRBJ1-2, with a possible D match to TRBD1 (5 bases). Trimming took off 0 bases at V and 5 bases at J, with 10 bases between the two ends. The germline CDR1 and CDR2 sequences are LNHNV and YYDKDF (reference sequence). This CDR3 region has 14 residues. In DNA form, the CDR3 reads TGTGCCACCAGCAGAGATCAGGGAGGGTATGGCTACACCTTC. This codes for CATSRDQGGYGYTF.

J is TRBJ1-6 and V is TRBV7-2, with 11 bases lining up with TRBD1. Germline CDR1 is SGHTA and CDR2 is FQGNSA. V shed 4 bases and J 7 bases; nucleotides not matched to a gene: 0. The CDR3 spans 14 residues. The DNA for the CDR3 is TGTGCCAGCAGCTGGGACAGGGGGAATTCACCCCTCCACTTT. Translating gives CASSWDRGNSPLHF.

This clone was observed a single time. This chain connects TRBV27 to TRBJ1-1, with a tentative D call TRBD1 (6 bases). The germline V and J ends were trimmed by 5 bases and 6 bases, with 19 bases remaining between them. This CDR3 spans 15 amino acids. Germline V CDR1 and CDR2: MNHEY, SMNVEV (reference sequence). In DNA, the CDR3 is TGTGCCAGCAGTAGAGGAAACAGGGATATCTCTGAAGCTTTCTTT. It specifies CASSRGNRDISEAFF.

The rearrangement joins TRBV9 to TRBJ1-5, with 11 bases identical to TRBD1. The length of the CDR3 is 15 residues. The V gene's germline CDR1 is SGDLS and CDR2 YYNGEE. The junction had 1 base not matched to a gene; V was cut back by 3 bases and J by 2 bases. The CDR3 region is CASSEGQGGNQPQHF. The CDR3 region has the DNA TGTGCCAGCAGCGAGGGACAGGGGGGCAATCAGCCCCAGCATTTT.

This clone was seen more than once but under ten times. The chain is built from TRBV6-4 and TRBJ2-3, with 10 bases matching TRBD2. CDR1 is MRHNA, CDR2 SNTAGT, per germline. This CDR3 contains 15 residues. J was trimmed by 4 bases and V by 2 bases; bases with no gene match: 3. The chain's CDR3 is CASSDRAGGPDTQYF. CDR3 DNA sequence: TGTGCCAGCAGTGACAGAGCGGGAGGGCCAGATACGCAGTATTTT.

This clone was observed a handful of times. This chain uses TRBV6-1 with TRBJ2-2; D gene ambiguous. This CDR3 spans 15 amino acids. Germline V gene sequence: CDR1 MNHNS, CDR2 SASEGT. Trimming pared 2 bases from V and 0 bases from J, leaving 7 bases between. CDR3 sequence: CASSEFLSNTGELFF. CDR3 bases: TGTGCCAGCAGTGAATTTCTATCGAACACCGGGGAGCTGTTTTTT.